The entry below describes one TCR beta chain. Trimming at V came to 7 bases and at J to 2 bases, leaving 2 bases not matched to a gene. CDR3 length: 14 residues. The V gene's germline CDR1 is SGHRS and CDR2 YFSETQ. Sequencing was performed with immunoSEQ multiplex PCR; in TCRdb, only in-frame clones are kept and a portion is missing. The sample holds tens of thousands of clones, 95% seen once. These data come from a study of technical replicates of blood from a handful of donors. This chain links TRBV5-1 with TRBJ2-3; 12 nucleotides align to TRBD1. The specimen sequenced was T cells isolated from PBMCs. This TCR was sampled from a human donor in good health. CDR3 in DNA: TGCGCCAGCGGGACAGGGGGCCTCACAGATACGCAGTATTTT. This codes for CASGTGGLTDTQYF.